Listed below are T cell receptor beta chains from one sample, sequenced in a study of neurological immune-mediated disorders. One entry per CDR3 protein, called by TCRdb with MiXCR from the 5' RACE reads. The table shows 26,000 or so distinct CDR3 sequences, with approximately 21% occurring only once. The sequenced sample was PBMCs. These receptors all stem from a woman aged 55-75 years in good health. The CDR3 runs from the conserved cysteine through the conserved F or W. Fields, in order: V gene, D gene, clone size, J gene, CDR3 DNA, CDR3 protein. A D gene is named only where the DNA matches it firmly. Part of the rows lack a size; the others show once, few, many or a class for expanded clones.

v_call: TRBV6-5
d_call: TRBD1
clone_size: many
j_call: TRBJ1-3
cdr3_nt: TGTGCCAGCAGGGGACAGGGAAACACCATATATTTT
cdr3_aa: CASRGQGNTIYF

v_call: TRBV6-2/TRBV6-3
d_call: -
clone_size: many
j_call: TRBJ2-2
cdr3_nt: TGTGCCAGCACCCCCGGTGACACCGGGGAGCTGTTTTTT
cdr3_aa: CASTPGDTGELFF

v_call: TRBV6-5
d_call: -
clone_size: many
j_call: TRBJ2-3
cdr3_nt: TGTGCCAGCAGTTACGCTTACACAGATACGCAGTATTTT
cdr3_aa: CASSYAYTDTQYF

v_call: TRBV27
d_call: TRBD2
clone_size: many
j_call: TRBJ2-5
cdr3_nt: TGTGCCAGCAGTTCACCCGGCGGGGCGGGGGTGGCGACCCAGTACTTC
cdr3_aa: CASSSPGGAGVATQYF

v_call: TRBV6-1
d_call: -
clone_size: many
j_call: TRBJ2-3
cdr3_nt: TGTGCCAGCAGTGAGAGACTGACAGATACGCAGTATTTT
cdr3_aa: CASSERLTDTQYF

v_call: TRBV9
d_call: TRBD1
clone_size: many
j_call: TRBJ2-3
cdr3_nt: TGTGCCAGCAGCGCGGGCAGGGGGATAGGTACAGATACGCAGTATTTT
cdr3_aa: CASSAGRGIGTDTQYF

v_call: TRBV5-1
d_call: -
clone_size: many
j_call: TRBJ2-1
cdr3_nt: TGCGCCAGCAGCTTGGATCCCACAGGGTCCAATGAGCAGTTCTTC
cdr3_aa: CASSLDPTGSNEQFF

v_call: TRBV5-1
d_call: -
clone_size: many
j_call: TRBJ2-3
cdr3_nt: TGCGCCAGCAGCTCGGGGCTAGCATGGGGAGATACGCAGTATTTT
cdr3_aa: CASSSGLAWGDTQYF

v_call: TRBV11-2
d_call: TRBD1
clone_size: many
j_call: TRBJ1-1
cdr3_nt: TGTGCCAGCAGCACTACAGGGGCAGGGATCACTGAAGCTTTCTTT
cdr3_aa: CASSTTGAGITEAFF

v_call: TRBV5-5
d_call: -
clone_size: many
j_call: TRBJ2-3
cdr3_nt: TGTGCCAGCAGCTTGAGTAGTGGTCACACAGATACGCAGTATTTT
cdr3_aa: CASSLSSGHTDTQYF

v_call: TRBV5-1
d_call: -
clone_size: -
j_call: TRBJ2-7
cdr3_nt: TGCGCCAGCAGCTTGCGAGGTACATCGACCACCTACGAGCAGTACTTC
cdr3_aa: CASSLRGTSTTYEQYF

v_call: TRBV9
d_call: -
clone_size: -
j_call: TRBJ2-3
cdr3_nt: TGTGCCAGCAGCGTAGGGGAAGCGGCTCTGACAGATACGCAGTATTTT
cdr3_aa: CASSVGEAALTDTQYF

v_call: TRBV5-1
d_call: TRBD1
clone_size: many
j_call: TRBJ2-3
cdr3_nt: TGCGCCAGCAGCCTAGGACAGGGAACCAGCACAGATACGCAGTATTTT
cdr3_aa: CASSLGQGTSTDTQYF

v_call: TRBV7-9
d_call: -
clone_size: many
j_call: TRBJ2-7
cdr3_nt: TGTGCCAGCAGCCCCCGCGGGGACTTTGCTACCTACGAGCAGTACTTC
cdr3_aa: CASSPRGDFATYEQYF

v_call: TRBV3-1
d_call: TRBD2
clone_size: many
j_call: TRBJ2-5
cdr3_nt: TGTGCCAGCAGCCTTCTGACTAGCGGGGGGGAGTACCAAGAGACCCAGTACTTC
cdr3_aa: CASSLLTSGGEYQETQYF

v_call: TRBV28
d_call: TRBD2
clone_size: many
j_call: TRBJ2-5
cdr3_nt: TGTGCCAGCAGCTCCCCTAGCGGGAGTGTCCCAGAGACCCAGTACTTC
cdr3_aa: CASSSPSGSVPETQYF

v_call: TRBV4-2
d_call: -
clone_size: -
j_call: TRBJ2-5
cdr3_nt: TGTGCCAGCAGCCAAGGTGGCTGGGGAGAGACCCAGTACTTC
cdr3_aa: CASSQGGWGETQYF

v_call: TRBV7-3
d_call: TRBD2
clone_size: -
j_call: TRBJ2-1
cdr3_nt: TGTGCCAGCAGTCCTGGACTAGCGGGGGTGGATGAGCAGTTCTTC
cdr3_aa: CASSPGLAGVDEQFF

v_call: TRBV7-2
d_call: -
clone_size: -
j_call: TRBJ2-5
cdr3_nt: -
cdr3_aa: CASSFYICSARLGETQYF

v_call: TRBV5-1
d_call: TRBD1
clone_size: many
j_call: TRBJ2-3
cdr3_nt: TGCGCCAGCAGCTTGATCCTCAGTGCAGGGGGAGAGGGTTATACGCAGTATTTT
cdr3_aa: CASSLILSAGGEGYTQYF

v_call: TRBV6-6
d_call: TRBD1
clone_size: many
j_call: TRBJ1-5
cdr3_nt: TGTGCCAGCAGTCGCCCCCCGGACAGGGGGAGCCAGCCCCAGCATTTT
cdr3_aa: CASSRPPDRGSQPQHF

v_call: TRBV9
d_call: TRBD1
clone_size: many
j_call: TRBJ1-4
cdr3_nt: TGTGCCAGCAGCGTAGCCGCTCGGACAGGGTCGGAGGGGGAAAAACTGTTTTTT
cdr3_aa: CASSVAARTGSEGEKLFF

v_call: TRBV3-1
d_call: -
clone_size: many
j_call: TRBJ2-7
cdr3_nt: TGTGCCAGCAGCCAAGATCTTGAGAGAGGGAGTCACGAGCAGTACTTC
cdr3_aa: CASSQDLERGSHEQYF

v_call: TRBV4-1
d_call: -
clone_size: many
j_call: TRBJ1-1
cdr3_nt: TGCGCCAGCCGTGGTGCGACAGTCAACACTGAAGCTTTCTTT
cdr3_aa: CASRGATVNTEAFF

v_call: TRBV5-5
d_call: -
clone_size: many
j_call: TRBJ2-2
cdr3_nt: TGTGCCAGCAGCTTGGCCGGCGGTTTGGGTAGCGGGGAGCTGTTTTTT
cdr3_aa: CASSLAGGLGSGELFF

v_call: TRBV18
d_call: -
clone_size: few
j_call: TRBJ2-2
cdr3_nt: TGTGCCAGCTCACCCACTGTAGTTGGGATGGCCACCGGGGAGCTGTTTTTT
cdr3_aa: CASSPTVVGMATGELFF

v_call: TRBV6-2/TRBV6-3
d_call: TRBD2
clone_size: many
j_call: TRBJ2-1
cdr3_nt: TGTGCCAGCAGTTCGGGACTAGCGGGAGTCCGGAGTGAGCAGTTCTTC
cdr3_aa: CASSSGLAGVRSEQFF

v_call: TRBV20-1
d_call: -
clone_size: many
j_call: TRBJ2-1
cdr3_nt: TGCAGTGCTAGCCCGGGACTGGTCTACAATGAGCAGTTCTTC
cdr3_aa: CSASPGLVYNEQFF

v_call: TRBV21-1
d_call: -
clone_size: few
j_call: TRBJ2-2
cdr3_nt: TGTGCCAGCAGCAAAGGGGACAGTACCGGGGAGCTGTTTTTT
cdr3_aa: CASSKGDSTGELFF

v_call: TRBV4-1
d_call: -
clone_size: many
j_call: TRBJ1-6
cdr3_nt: TGCGCCAGCAGGAATCCGGGACCTAAGAATTCACCCCTCCACTTT
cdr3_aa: CASRNPGPKNSPLHF

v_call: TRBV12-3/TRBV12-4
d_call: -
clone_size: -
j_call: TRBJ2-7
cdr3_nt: TGTGCCAGCAGGATAGGGGCAGGGGTCGAGCAGTACTTC
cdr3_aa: CASRIGAGVEQYF

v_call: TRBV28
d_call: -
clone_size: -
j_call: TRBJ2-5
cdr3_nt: TGTGCCAGCAGACGAGGGTATCAAGAGACCCAGTACTTC
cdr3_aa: CASRRGYQETQYF

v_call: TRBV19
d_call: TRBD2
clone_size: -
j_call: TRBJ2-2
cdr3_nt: TGTGCCGCTAGCGGGAGGTTTGGCGCTGGGGAGCTGTTTTTT
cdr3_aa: CAASGRFGAGELFF

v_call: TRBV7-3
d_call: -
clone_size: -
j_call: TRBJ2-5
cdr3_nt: TGTGCCAGCAGCTTAAACCCCGGGGTCCCGGAGACCCAGTACTTC
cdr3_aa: CASSLNPGVPETQYF

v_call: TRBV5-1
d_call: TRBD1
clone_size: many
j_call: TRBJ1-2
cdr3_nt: TGCGCCAGCAGCACCGGACAGGCTCCGGCCTATGGCTACACCTTC
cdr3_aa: CASSTGQAPAYGYTF

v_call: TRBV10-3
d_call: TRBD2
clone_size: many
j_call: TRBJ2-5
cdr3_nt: TGTGCCACCGGCGGGAAAGCGGGAGGAGGAGAGGAGACCCAGTACTTC
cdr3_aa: CATGGKAGGGEETQYF

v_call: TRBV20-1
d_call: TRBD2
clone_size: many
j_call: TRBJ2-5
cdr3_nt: TGCAGTGCTAGAGGACTAGCGGAGCAAGAGACCCAGTACTTC
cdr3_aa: CSARGLAEQETQYF

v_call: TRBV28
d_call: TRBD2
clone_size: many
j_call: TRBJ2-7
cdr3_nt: TGTGCCAGCAGTACCCCCCTAGCGGCCTCCTACGAGCAGTACTTC
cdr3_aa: CASSTPLAASYEQYF

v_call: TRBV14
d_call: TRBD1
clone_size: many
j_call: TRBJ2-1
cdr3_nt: TGTGCCAGCAGCCAAGTGCCGGGACAGGGTAACAATGAGCAGTTCTTC
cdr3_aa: CASSQVPGQGNNEQFF

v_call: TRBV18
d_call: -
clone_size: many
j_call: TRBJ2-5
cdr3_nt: TGTGCCAGCTCACTCGGCAGACAAGAGACCCAGTACTTC
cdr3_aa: CASSLGRQETQYF

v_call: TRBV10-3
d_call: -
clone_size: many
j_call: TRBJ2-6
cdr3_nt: TGTGCCACCACCGTCCAGAGCGCCTCTGGGGCCAACGTCCTGACTTTC
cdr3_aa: CATTVQSASGANVLTF

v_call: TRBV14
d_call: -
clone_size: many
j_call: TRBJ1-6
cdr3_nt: TGTGCCAGCAGCCCCCTTGGGTCCTATAATTCACCCCTCCACTTT
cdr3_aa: CASSPLGSYNSPLHF

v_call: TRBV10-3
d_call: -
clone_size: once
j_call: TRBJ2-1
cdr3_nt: TGTGCCATCAGTGATCTCATATCGGAGAGCTCCTACAATGAGCAGTTCTTC
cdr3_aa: CAISDLISESSYNEQFF

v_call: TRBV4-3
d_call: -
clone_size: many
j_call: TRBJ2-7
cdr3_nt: TGCGCCAGCAGCCGTTTTTCCGGGCAGGGGCTCGAGCAGTACTTC
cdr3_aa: CASSRFSGQGLEQYF